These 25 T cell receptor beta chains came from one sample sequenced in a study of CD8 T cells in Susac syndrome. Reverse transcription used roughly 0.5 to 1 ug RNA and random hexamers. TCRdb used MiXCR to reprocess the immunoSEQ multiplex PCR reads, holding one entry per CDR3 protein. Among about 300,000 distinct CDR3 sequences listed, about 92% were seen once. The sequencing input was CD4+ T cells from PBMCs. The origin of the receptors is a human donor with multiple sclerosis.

The chain's CDR3 is CASSSPLGRNNNEQFF. CDR3 DNA sequence: TGTGCCAGCAGCTCTCCGTTGGGACGGAACAACAATGAGCAGTTCTTC. V and J are TRBV7-2 and TRBJ2-1, with D perhaps assigned TRBD1 or TRBD2 (5 bases each). The CDR3 sequence is 16 residues long. The V end lost 4 bases, the J end lost 5 bases, and 18 bases lay between the germline ends. Germline assignment: CDR1 SGHTA and CDR2 FQGNSA.

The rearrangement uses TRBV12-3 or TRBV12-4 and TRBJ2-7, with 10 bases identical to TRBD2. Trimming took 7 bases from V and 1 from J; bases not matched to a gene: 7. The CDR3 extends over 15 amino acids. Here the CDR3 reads CASKIAGGLSYEQYF. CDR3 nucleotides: TGTGCCAGCAAAATAGCGGGAGGCCTTTCCTACGAGCAGTACTTC.

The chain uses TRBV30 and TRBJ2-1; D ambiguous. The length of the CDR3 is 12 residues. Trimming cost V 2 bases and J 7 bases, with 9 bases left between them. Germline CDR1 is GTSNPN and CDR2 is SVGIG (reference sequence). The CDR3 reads CAWSQSANEQFF. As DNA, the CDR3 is TGTGCCTGGAGTCAGTCGGCTAATGAGCAGTTCTTC.

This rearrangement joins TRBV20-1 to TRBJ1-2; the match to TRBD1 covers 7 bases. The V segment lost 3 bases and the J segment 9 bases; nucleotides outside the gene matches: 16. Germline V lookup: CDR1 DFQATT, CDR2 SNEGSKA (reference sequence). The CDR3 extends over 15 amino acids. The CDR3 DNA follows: TGCAGTGCTAGGGGGCAACAAGAGGGGGCCCGGCGCTACACCTTC. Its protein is CSARGQQEGARRYTF.

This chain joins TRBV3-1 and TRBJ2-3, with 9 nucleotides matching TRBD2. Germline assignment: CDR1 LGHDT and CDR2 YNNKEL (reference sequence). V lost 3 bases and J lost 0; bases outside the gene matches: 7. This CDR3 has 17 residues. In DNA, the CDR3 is TGTGCCAGCAGCCATCCCGCGCGGGGGGGGAGCACAGATACGCAGTATTTT. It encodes CASSHPARGGSTDTQYF.

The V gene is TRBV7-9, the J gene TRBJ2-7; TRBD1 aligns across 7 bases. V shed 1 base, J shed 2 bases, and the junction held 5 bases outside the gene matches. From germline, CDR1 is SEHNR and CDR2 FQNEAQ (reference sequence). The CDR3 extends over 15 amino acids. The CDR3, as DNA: TGTGCCAGCAGCTTAGAGCCGGGACAGCCCTACGAGCAGTACTTC. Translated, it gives CASSLEPGQPYEQYF.

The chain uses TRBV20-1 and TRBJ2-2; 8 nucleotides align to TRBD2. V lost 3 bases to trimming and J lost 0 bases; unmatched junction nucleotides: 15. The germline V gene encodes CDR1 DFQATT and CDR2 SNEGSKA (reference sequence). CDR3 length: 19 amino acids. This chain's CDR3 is CSASGGASGGPTNTGELFF. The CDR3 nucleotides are TGCAGTGCTAGCGGGGGGGCCAGCGGGGGTCCGACGAACACCGGGGAGCTGTTTTTT.

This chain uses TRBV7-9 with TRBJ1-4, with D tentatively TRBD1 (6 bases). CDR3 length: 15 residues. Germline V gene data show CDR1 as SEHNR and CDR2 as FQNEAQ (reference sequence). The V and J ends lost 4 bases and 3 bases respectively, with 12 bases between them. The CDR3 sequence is CASSSQGMANEKLFF. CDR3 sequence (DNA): TGTGCCAGCAGCTCTCAGGGGATGGCTAATGAAAAACTGTTTTTT.

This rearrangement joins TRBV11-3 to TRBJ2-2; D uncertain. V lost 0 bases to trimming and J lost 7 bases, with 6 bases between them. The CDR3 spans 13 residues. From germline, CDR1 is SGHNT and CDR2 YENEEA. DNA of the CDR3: TGTGCCAGCAGCTTAGATGGGGACGGGGAGCTGTTTTTT. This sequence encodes CASSLDGDGELFF.

In DNA, the CDR3 is TGCGCCAGCAGTCTATCGGCCCAACGGACTAATGAAAAACTGTTTTTT. It yields the protein CASSLSAQRTNEKLFF. This chain joins TRBV5-1 and TRBJ1-4; D remains ambiguous. Trimming removed 5 bases at V and 2 bases at J, with 16 bases between. Germline V CDR1 and CDR2: SGHRS, YFSETQ. The CDR3 has 16 amino acids.

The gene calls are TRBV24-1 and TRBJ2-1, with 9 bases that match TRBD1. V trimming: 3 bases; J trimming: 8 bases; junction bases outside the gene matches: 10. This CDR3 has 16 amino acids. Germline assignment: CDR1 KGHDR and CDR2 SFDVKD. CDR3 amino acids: CATSDVTGTGSDEQFF. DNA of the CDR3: TGTGCCACCAGTGATGTAACCGGGACAGGGAGCGATGAGCAGTTCTTC.

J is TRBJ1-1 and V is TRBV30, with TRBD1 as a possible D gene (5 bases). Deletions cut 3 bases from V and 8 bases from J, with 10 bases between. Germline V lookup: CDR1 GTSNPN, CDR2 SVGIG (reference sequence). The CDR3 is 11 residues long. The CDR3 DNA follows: TGTGCCTGGAGGGGTTACAGGGAAGCTTTCTTT. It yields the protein CAWRGYREAFF.

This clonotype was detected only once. The CDR3 coding sequence is TGTGCCAGCAACGGGTCGGGACAGGACACTGAAGCTTTCTTT. It encodes CASNGSGQDTEAFF. The V gene is TRBV9, the J gene TRBJ1-1; 8 bases agree with TRBD1. The ends lost 6 bases at V and 3 bases at J; junction bases unmatched: 7. CDR3 length: 14 residues. CDR1 is SGDLS and CDR2 is YYNGEE in the germline V gene.

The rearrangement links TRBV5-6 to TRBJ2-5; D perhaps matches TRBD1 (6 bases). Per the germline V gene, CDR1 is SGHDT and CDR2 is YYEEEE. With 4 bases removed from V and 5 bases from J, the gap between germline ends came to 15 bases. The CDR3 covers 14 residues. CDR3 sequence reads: CASSPDSLLETQYF. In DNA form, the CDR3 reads TGTGCCAGCAGCCCGGACAGCCTTTTGGAGACCCAGTACTTC.

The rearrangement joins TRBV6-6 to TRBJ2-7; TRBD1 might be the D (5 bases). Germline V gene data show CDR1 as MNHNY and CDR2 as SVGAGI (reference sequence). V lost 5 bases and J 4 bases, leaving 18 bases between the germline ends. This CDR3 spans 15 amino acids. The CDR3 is CASSLGVTQSYEQYF. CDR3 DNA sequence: TGTGCCAGCAGTCTAGGGGTCACTCAGAGTTACGAGCAGTACTTC.

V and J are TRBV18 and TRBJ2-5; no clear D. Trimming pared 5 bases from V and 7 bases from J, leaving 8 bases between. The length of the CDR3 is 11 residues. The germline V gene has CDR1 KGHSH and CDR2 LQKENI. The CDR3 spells CASSTSGTQYF. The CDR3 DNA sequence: TGTGCCAGCTCAACGTCCGGGACCCAGTACTTC.

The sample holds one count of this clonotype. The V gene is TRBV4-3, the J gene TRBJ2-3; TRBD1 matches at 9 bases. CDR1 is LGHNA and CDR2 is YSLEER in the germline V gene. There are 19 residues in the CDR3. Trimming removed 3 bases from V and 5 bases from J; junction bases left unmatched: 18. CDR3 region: CASSQEPVGGQGIVDTQYF. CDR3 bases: TGCGCCAGCAGCCAGGAGCCTGTCGGGGGACAGGGTATTGTAGATACGCAGTATTTT.

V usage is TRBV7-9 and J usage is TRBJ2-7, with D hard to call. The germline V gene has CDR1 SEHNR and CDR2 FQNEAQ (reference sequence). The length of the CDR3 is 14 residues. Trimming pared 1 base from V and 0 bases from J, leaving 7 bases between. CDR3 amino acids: CASSLGGLSYEQYF. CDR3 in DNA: TGTGCCAGCAGCTTAGGCGGTCTCTCCTACGAGCAGTACTTC.

CDR3 sequence reads: CASSQRVTSGSRSSGANVLTF. The CDR3 DNA is TGCGCCAGCAGCCAGAGGGTGACTAGCGGGAGTCGGAGCTCTGGGGCCAACGTCCTGACTTTC. This chain uses TRBV4-3 with TRBJ2-6, with 12 bases aligning to TRBD2. CDR1 is LGHNA, CDR2 YSLEER, per germline. With 3 bases clipped from V and 0 bases from J, the junction kept 12 bases outside the gene matches. The CDR3 runs 21 residues.

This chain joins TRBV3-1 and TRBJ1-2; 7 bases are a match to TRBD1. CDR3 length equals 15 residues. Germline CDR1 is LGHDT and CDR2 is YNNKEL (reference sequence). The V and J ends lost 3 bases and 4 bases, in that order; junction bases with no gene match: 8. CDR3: CASSQDIGTAYGYTF. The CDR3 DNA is TGTGCCAGCAGCCAGGACATCGGGACAGCCTATGGCTACACCTTC.

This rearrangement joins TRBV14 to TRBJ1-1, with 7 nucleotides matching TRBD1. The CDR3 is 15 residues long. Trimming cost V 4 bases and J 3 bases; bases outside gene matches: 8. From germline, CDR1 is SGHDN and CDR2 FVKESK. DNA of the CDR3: TGTGCCAGCAGCCTATTACTGACAGGGTACACTGAAGCTTTCTTT. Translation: CASSLLLTGYTEAFF.

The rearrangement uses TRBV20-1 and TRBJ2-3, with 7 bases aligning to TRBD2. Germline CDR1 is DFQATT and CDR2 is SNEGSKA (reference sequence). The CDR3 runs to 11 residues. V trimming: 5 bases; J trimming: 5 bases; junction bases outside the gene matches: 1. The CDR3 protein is CSAPGGDTQYF. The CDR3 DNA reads TGCAGTGCTCCGGGGGGAGATACGCAGTATTTT.

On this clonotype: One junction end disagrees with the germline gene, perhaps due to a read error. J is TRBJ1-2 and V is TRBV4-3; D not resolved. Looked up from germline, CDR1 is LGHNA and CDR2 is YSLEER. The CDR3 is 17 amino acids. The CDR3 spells CASSQDSQSSPIYGHTF. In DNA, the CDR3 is TGCGCCAGCAGCCAAGATAGTCAATCTTCCCCCATCTATGGCCACACCTTC.

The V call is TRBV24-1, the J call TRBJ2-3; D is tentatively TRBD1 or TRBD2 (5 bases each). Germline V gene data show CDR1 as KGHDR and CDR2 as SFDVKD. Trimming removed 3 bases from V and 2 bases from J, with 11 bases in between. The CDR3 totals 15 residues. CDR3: CATSDPMGDTDTQYF. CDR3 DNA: TGTGCCACCAGTGATCCCATGGGGGACACAGATACGCAGTATTTT.

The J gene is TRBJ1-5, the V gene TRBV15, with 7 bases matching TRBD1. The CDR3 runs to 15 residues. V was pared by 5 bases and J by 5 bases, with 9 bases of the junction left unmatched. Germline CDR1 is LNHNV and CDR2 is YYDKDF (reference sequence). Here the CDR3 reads CATSVGGGDHQPQHF. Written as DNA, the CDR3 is TGTGCCACCAGCGTCGGAGGGGGCGACCATCAGCCCCAGCATTTT.